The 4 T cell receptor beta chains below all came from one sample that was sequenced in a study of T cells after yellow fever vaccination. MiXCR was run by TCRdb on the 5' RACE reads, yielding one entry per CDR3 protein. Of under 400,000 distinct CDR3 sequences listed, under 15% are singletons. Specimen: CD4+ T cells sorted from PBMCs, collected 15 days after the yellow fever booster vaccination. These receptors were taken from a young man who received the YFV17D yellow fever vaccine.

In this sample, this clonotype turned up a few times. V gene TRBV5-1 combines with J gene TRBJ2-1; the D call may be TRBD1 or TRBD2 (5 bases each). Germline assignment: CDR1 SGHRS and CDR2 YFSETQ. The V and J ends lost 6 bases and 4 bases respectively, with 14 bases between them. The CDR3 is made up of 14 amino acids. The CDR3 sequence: CASTTGRTYNEQFF. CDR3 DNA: TGCGCCAGCACGACGGGACGGACGTACAATGAGCAGTTCTTC.

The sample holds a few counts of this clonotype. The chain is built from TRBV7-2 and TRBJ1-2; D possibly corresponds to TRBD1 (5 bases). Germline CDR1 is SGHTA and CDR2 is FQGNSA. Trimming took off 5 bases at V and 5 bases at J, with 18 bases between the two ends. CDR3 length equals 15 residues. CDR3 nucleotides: TGTGCCAGCAGCCCGCACGGGACTCCTTCTTATGGCTACACCTTC. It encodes CASSPHGTPSYGYTF.

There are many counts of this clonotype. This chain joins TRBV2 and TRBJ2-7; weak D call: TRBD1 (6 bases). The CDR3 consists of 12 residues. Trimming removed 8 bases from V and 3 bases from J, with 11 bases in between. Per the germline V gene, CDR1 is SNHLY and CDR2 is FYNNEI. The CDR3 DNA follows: TGTGCCAGCCCCAGGGGTGGCTACGAGCAGTACTTC. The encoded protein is CASPRGGYEQYF.

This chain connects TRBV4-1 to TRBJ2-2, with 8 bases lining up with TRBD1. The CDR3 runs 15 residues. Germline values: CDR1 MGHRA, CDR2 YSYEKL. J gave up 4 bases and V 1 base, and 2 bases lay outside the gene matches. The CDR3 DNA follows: TGCGCCAGCAGCCAAGCAGGGGGCCCCACCGGGGAGCTGTTTTTT. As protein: CASSQAGGPTGELFF.